This T cell receptor (beta chain) derives from a study of CD8 T cells in Susac syndrome. The CDR3 is 18 amino acids. The trim removed 1 base at V and 3 bases at J, leaving 14 bases unmatched. In germline, CDR1 is LGHNA, CDR2 YNFKEQ. A quantity of about 0.5 to 1 ug RNA underwent reverse transcription using random hexamers. Via MiXCR, TCRdb re-called the immunoSEQ multiplex PCR reads, giving one row per CDR3 protein. The sample lists tens of thousands of distinct CDR3 sequences, roughly 94% occurring once. The clonotype was recovered from a human donor with Susac syndrome. V is TRBV4-2 and J is TRBJ1-2; 7 nucleotides align to TRBD1. The specimen was CD8+ T cells from PBMCs. CDR3 loop: CASSQASSDRLGYYGYTF. The CDR3 nucleotides are TGTGCCAGCAGCCAAGCTTCCTCGGACAGGTTGGGGTACTATGGCTACACCTTC.